Listed below are T cell receptor beta chains from one sample, sequenced in a study of T cells in Graves' hyperthyroidism and ophthalmopathy. MiXCR was run by TCRdb on the multiplex PCR reads, yielding one entry per CDR3 protein. In the table there are hundreds of thousands of distinct CDR3 sequences, around 15% of which are singletons. Sequenced: blood. These receptors were taken from a woman in her forties with Graves' ophthalmopathy. Both conserved end residues are part of each CDR3.

v_gene,CDR3aa
TRBV9,CASSPRLAEYNEQFF
TRBV9,CASSVGLAGVNEAGELFF
TRBV7-9,CASSLAPRGLSNNEQFF
TRBV6-1,CPPPGGPANYGYTF
TRBV18,CASSPQGVNTEAFF
TRBV30,CACQIGLGTEAFF
TRBV28,CASSLFLGQGINQPQHF
TRBV11-3,CASSLGAAQETQYF
TRBV12-3/TRBV12-4,CASTRDSLRTKNIQYF
TRBV7-2,CASSLDSRGVQPQHF
TRBV3-1,CASSTRSGTSYNEQFF
TRBV9,CASSVGQGPNNSPLHF
TRBV28,CASSHLAGDFLAKNIQYF
TRBV20-1,CSARVGTGAALGYTF
TRBV3-1,CASSQRRVAGDSPLHF
TRBV20-1,CSARLAGDSYEQYF
TRBV13,CASSLGMGSEAFF
TRBV7-9,CASSLGPPRSSGETQYF
TRBV27,CASSYRGGYEQYF
TRBV27,CASSSRHNYGYTF
TRBV20-1,CSARDFAGDSSYNSPLHF
TRBV28,CARASGGSVLMADTQYF
TRBV15,CATSRDGNREDEQYF
TRBV20-1,CSARKAGTSTDTQYF
TRBV2,CASRDRGESYNSPLHF
TRBV7-9,CASSPKSGSAYNEQFF
TRBV6-1,CASSERTTQNTEAFF
TRBV7-8,CASSLGRGNQETQYF
TRBV7-9,CASSLTADQPQHF
TRBV29-1,CSARGQATNTGELFF
TRBV30,CAWSDRITDTQYF
TRBV4-2,CASSQERHRREKLFF
TRBV12-5,CASGSGLSRYEQYF
TRBV18,CASSPFGEDGEAFF
TRBV6-1,CASSEGRNQPQHF
TRBV20-1,CSARIPGTESGYTF
TRBV7-9,CASSLGSAHSYEQYF
TRBV6-5,CASSYRLDGYGYTF
TRBV28,CASSQLGWDTQYF
TRBV28,CASSFGLAAYNEQFF
TRBV19,CASSPRGGRGGNEQFF
TRBV27,CASSPLYGNYGYTF
TRBV20-1,CSANILAYEQYF
TRBV28,CASSRSYSYEQYF
TRBV20-1,CSASPGLPNTDTQYF
TRBV4-1,CASSQPGTGSYEQYF
TRBV4-2,CASSQRDSRTATNYGYTF
TRBV4-2,CASSTGTSDGETQYF
TRBV5-4,CASSRGQGPPFSGELFF
TRBV19,CASSKAAYTEAFF
TRBV2,CASRTGANYGYTF
TRBV24-1,CATSDFDWDQPQHF